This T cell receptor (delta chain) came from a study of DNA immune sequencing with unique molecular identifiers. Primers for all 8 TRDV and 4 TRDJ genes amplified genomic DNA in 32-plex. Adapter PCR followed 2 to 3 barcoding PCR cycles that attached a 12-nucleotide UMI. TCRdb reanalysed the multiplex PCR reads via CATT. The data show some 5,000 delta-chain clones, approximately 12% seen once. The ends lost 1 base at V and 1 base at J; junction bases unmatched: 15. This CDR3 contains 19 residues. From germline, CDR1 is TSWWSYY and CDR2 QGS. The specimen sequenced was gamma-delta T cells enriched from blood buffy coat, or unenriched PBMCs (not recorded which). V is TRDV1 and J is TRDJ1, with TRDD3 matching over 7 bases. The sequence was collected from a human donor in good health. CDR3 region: CALGEQRYWGSRGTDKLIF. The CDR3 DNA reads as TGTGCTCTTGGGGAACAGCGGTACTGGGGCTCCCGCGGCACCGATAAACTCATCTTT.